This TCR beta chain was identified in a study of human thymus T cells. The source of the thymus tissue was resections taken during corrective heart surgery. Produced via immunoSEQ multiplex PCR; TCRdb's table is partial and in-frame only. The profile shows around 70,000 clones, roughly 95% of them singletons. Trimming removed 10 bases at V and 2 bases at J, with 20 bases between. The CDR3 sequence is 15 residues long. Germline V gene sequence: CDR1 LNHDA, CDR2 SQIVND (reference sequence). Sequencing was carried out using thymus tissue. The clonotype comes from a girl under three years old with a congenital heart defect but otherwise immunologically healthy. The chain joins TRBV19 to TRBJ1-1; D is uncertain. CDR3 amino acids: CATTPGMDPNTEAFF. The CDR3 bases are TGTGCCACCACCCCCGGAATGGACCCAAACACTGAAGCTTTCTTT.